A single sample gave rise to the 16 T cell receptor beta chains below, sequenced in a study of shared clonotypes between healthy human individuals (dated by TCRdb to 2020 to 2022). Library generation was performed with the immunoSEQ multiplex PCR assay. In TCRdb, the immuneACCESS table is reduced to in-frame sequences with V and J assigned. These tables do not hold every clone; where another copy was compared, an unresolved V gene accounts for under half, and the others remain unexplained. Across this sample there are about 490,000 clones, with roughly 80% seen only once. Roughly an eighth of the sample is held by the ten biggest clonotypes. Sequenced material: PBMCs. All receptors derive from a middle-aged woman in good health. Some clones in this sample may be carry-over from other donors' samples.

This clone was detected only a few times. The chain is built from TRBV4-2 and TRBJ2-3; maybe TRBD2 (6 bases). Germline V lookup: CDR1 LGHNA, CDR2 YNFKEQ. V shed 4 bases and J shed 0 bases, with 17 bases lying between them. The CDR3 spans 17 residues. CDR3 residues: CASSPWGSAGSTDTQYF. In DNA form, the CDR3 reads TGTGCCAGCAGCCCATGGGGTAGTGCGGGAAGCACAGATACGCAGTATTTT.

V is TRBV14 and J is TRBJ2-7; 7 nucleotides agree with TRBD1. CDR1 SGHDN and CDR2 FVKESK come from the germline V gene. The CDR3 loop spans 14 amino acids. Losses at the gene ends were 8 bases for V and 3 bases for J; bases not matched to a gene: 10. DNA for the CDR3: TGTGCCAGCGGAGACGGGACAGAATTCTACGAGCAGTACTTC. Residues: CASGDGTEFYEQYF.

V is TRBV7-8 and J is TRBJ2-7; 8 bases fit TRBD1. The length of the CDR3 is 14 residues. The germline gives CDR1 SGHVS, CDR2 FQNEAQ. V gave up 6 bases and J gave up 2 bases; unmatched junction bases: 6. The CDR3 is CASSRDRLPYEQYF. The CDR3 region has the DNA TGTGCCAGCAGTCGGGACAGGCTCCCCTACGAGCAGTACTTC.

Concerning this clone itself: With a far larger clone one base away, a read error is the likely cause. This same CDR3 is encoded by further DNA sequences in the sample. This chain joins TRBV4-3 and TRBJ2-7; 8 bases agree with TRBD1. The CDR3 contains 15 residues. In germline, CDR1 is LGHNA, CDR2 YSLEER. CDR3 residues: CASSPRTGPRYEQYF. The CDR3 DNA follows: TGCGCTAGCAGCCCCCGGACAGGGCCTCGCTACGAGCAGTACTTC.

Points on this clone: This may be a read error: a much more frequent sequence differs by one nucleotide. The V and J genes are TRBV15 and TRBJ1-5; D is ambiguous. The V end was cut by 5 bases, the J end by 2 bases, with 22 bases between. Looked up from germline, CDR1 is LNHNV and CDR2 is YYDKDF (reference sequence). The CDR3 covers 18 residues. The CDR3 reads CATSGLGLGVSGNQPQHF. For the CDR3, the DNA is TGTGCCACCAGCGGACTAGGGTTGGGAGTTTCGGGCAATCAGCCCCAGCATTTT.

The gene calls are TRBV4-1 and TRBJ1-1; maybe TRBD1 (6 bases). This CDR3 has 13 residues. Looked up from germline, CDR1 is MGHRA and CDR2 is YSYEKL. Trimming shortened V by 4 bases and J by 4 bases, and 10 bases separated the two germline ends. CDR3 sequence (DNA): TGCGCCAGCAGCCCAGGGGTTATCACTGAAGCTTTCTTT. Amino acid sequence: CASSPGVITEAFF.

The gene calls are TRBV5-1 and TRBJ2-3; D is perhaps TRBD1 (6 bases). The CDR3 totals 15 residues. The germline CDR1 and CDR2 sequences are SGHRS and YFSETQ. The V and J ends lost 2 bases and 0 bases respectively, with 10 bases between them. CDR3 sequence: CASSFLGTSTDTQYF. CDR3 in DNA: TGCGCCAGCAGCTTTCTGGGGACAAGCACAGATACGCAGTATTTT.

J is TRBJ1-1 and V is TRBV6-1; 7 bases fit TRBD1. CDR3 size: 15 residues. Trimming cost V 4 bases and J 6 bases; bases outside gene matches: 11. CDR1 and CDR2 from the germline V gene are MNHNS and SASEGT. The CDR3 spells CASSARQGREAEAFF. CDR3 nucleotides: TGTGCCAGCAGTGCCCGACAGGGACGAGAGGCTGAAGCTTTCTTT.

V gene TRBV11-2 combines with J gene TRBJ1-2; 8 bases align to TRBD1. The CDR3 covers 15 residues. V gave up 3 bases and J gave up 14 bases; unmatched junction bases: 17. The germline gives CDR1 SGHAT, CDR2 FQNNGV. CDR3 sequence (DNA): TGTGCCAGCAGCTTCCCAGGCCGGGACAGGAGGAGCGTGACCTTC. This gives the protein CASSFPGRDRRSVTF.

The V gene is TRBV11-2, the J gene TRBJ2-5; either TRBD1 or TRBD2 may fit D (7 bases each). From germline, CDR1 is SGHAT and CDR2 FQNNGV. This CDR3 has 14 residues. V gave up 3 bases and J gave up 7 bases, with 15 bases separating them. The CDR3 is CASSFNRGGGTQYF. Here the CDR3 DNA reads TGTGCCAGCAGCTTCAACAGGGGAGGGGGGACCCAGTACTTC.

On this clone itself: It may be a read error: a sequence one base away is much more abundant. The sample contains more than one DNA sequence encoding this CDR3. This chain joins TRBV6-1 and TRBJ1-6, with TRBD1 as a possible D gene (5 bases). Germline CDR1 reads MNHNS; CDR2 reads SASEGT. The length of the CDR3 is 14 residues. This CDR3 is CASSELGGGSPLHF. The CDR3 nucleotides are TGTGCTAGCAGTGAACTCGGGGGAGGGTCACCCCTCCACTTT.

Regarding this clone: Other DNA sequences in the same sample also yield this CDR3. CDR3 DNA sequence: TGTGCCAGCAGCTTTGGTGGCTCCTACGAGCAGTACTTC. The encoded protein is CASSFGGSYEQYF. This chain links TRBV5-4 with TRBJ2-7; D unresolved. The CDR3 loop spans 13 amino acids. The V gene's germline CDR1 is SGHNT and CDR2 YYREEE (reference sequence). V was trimmed by 2 bases and J by 0 bases, leaving 6 bases between them. The whole variable domain, filled in from reference TRBV5-4 and TRBJ2-7, reads ETGVTQSPTHLIKTRGQQVTLRCSSQSGHNTVSWYQQALGQGPQFIFQYYREEENGRGNFPPRFSGLQFPNYSSELNVNALELDDSALYLCASSFGGSYEQYFGPGTRLTVT.

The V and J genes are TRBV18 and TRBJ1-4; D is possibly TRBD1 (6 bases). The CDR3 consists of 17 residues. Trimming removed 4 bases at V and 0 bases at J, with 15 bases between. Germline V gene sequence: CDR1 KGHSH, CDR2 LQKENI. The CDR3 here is CASSLRQVGATNEKLFF. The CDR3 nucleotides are TGTGCCAGCTCACTCCGACAGGTTGGGGCAACTAATGAAAAACTGTTTTTT.

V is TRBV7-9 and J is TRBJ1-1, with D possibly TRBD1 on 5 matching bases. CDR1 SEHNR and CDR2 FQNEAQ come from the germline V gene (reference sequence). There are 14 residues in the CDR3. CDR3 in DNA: TGTGTGCCAGCCGGACACCCAGACCCCACTGAAGCTTTCTTT. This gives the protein CVPAGHPDPTEAFF.

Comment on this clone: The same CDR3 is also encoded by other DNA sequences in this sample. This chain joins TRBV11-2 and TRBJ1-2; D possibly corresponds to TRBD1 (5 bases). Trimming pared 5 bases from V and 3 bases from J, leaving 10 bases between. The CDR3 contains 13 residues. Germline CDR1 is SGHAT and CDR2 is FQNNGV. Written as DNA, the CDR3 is TGTGCCAGCAGCCCCCAGGGAGACTATGGCTACACCTTC. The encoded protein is CASSPQGDYGYTF.

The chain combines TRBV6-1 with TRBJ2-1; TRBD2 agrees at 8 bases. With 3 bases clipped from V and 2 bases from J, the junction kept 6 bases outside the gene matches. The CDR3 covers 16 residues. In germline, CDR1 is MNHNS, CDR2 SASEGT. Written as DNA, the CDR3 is TGTGCCAGCAGTGATTCGGGAGGGTGGACCTACAATGAGCAGTTCTTC. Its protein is CASSDSGGWTYNEQFF.